This T cell receptor (beta chain) was observed in a study of regulatory T cells in long-lasting Graves disease. Trimming pared 5 bases from V and 6 bases from J, leaving 17 bases between. The CDR3 covers 14 residues. Both iRepertoire HTBI primers and Arm-PCR of CDR3 regions were used to build the TCR beta libraries. TCRdb reanalysed the multiplex PCR reads using MiXCR and keeps one entry per CDR3 protein. The table shows roughly 500,000 distinct CDR3 sequences, with less than 25% occurring only once. This clonotype was seen repeatedly, ten times or more. As to time point: persistent/refractory GD, antithyroid drugs over 5 years with positive TRAb. Following extraction of RNA from PBMCs, that RNA was used to make the TCR library.

The chain employs TRBV12-3 or TRBV12-4 and TRBJ2-7, with D perhaps matching TRBD1 or TRBD2 (5 bases each). This TCR was sampled from a female donor with Graves disease. The sample here was peripheral blood mononuclear cells (PBMCs), taken when the disease was refractory, from a patient treated with antithyroid drugs. CDR3: CASSRGPFLSEQYF. The CDR3, as DNA: TGTGCCAGCAGTCGGGGCCCCTTTCTCAGCGAGCAGTACTTC.